Below are 19 T cell receptor beta chains sequenced from a single sample in a study of cytomegalovirus exposure and HLA in healthy donors. The PCR was carried out with 60 Vbeta primers and 13 Jbeta primers. The data were produced by immunoSEQ multiplex PCR, yet TCRdb's version contains in-frame clones alone and is incomplete. The sample consists of about 190,000 clones, approximately 81% of them appearing once. The sequenced sample was PBMCs. These receptors were taken from a man in his fifties or sixties in good health and CMV-seronegative.

The rearrangement uses TRBV21-1 and TRBJ1-2; TRBD1, the table's D call, was not compared with the DNA. TRBV21-1 is tagged as a pseudogene. This CDR3 has 17 amino acids. The CDR3 nucleotides are TGTGCCAGCACCAGGACCCCACAGGGGGCCCTCCACTATGGCTACACCTTC. Translating it yields CASTRTPQGALHYGYTF.

The chain is built from TRBV19 and TRBJ1-2; TRBD1 might be the D (6 bases). Germline V gene sequence: CDR1 LNHDA, CDR2 SQIVND (reference sequence). Trimming pared 8 bases from V and 4 bases from J, leaving 17 bases between. The length of the CDR3 is 14 residues. CDR3 sequence: CASELQGSGYGYTF. The DNA for the CDR3 is TGTGCCAGTGAATTACAGGGCTCGGGCTATGGCTACACCTTC.

Written as DNA, the CDR3 is TGTGCCAGCACCGTGGGGGGGTCCGGGGAGCTGTTTTTT. This encodes CASTVGGSGELFF. V usage is TRBV27 and J usage is TRBJ2-2; the match to TRBD2 covers 7 bases. From germline, CDR1 is MNHEY and CDR2 SMNVEV (reference sequence). The CDR3 is 13 amino acids. V was clipped by 7 bases and J by 6 bases; unmatched bases: 5.

The chain employs TRBV2 and TRBJ2-3; 12 positions agree with TRBD2. Trimming took 2 bases from V and 0 from J; bases not matched to a gene: 9. Germline assignment: CDR1 SNHLY and CDR2 FYNNEI. The CDR3 is 19 amino acids. In DNA, the CDR3 is TGTGCCAGCAGTGAACAGACTAGCGGGGGCCTTACTAGCACAGATACGCAGTATTTT. Translated: CASSEQTSGGLTSTDTQYF. Full variable domain (outside the CDR3, taken from reference TRBV2 and TRBJ2-3): EPEVTQTPSHQVTQMGQEVILRCVPISNHLYFYWYRQILGQKVEFLVSFYNNEISEKSEIFDDQFSVERPDGSNFTLKIRSTKLEDSAMYFCASSEQTSGGLTSTDTQYFGPGTRLTVL.

The chain uses TRBV7-7 and TRBJ2-3; TRBD1 is a possible D gene (6 bases). V shed 5 bases and J shed 2 bases, with 8 bases lying between them. This CDR3 spans 13 amino acids. Germline V gene lookup returns CDR1 SSHAT and CDR2 FNYEAQ (reference sequence). For the CDR3, the DNA is TGTGCCAGCAGCCGGGGACACACAGATACGCAGTATTTT. Its translation is CASSRGHTDTQYF.

This clone was recorded only once. This chain links TRBV7-2 with TRBJ1-2; tentative D call: TRBD1 (5 bases). Trimming stripped 2 bases from V and 4 bases from J, with 11 bases between. The length of the CDR3 is 14 residues. CDR1 is SGHTA, CDR2 FQGNSA, per germline. The CDR3 is CASSLNTGFYGYTF. As DNA, the CDR3 is TGTGCCAGCAGCTTAAATACAGGATTCTATGGCTACACCTTC.

The chain employs TRBV7-9 and TRBJ1-2, with TRBD1 matching over 8 bases. The CDR3 runs to 15 residues. J gave up 7 bases and V 5 bases, and 12 bases lay outside the gene matches. CDR1 SEHNR and CDR2 FQNEAQ come from the germline V gene (reference sequence). DNA of the CDR3: TGTGCCAGCAGCCTGTACTTGGACAGGGTGGTTGGCTACACCTTC. Protein product: CASSLYLDRVVGYTF.

This clone was seen a few times. V gene TRBV4-3 combines with J gene TRBJ2-3; 10 bases map to TRBD1. The V segment lost 6 bases and the J segment 4 bases; nucleotides outside the gene matches: 4. Germline V lookup: CDR1 LGHNA, CDR2 YSLEER. The CDR3 runs to 14 residues. The DNA of the CDR3 is TGCGCCAGCAGTGGGACAGGGGCTCCAGATACGCAGTATTTT. The encoded protein is CASSGTGAPDTQYF.

The chain combines TRBV5-1 with TRBJ2-1, with 9 bases lining up with TRBD1. The CDR3 length is 14 residues. The V gene end was trimmed by 4 bases and the J gene end by 3 bases; junction bases not matched to a gene: 2. Germline V gene lookup returns CDR1 SGHRS and CDR2 YFSETQ. CDR3 protein: CASSEGQGYNEQFF. The CDR3 DNA reads TGCGCCAGCAGCGAGGGACAGGGCTACAATGAGCAGTTCTTC. Filled out from reference TRBV5-1 and TRBJ2-1, the complete variable domain reads KAGVTQTPRYLIKTRGQQVTLSCSPISGHRSVSWYQQTPGQGLQFLFEYFSETQRNKGNFPGRFSGRQFSNSRSEMNVSTLELGDSALYLCASSEGQGYNEQFFGPGTRLTVL.

This chain joins TRBV6-5 and TRBJ2-6; a weak D match, TRBD2 (5 bases). V was cut by 0 bases and J by 5 bases, with 11 bases left in between. The CDR3 covers 16 residues. Germline CDR1 reads MNHEY; CDR2 reads SVGAGI. CDR3 DNA: TGTGCCAGCAGTTACTCCTTACAGACTAGGGCCAACGTCCTGACTTTC. Protein product: CASSYSLQTRANVLTF.

This chain joins TRBV30 and TRBJ1-1; 7 bases agree with TRBD1. The CDR3 contains 13 residues. V shed 0 bases, J shed 6 bases, and the junction held 4 bases outside the gene matches. Per the germline V gene, CDR1 is GTSNPN and CDR2 is SVGIG (reference sequence). CDR3 DNA sequence: TGTGCCTGGAGTGTAGAGGGGGCCTCTGAAGCTTTCTTT. It specifies CAWSVEGASEAFF.

V is TRBV11-3 and J is TRBJ2-2, with 12 bases that match TRBD1. The V gene's germline CDR1 is SGHNT and CDR2 YENEEA. V was clipped by 5 bases and J by 6 bases; unmatched bases: 4. This CDR3 comprises 15 residues. The CDR3 region is CASSVGTGGPGELFF. CDR3 DNA: TGTGCCAGCAGCGTCGGGACAGGGGGCCCCGGGGAGCTGTTTTTT.

The rearrangement joins TRBV14 to TRBJ1-1; 10 bases map to TRBD1. With V trimmed by 3 bases and J by 3 bases, 4 bases remained unmatched. CDR1 and CDR2 from the germline V gene are SGHDN and FVKESK. This CDR3 has 15 residues. The CDR3 bases are TGTGCCAGCAGCCAGAGACAGGGGGCCGACACTGAAGCTTTCTTT. It specifies CASSQRQGADTEAFF.

This clone was seen just once. The rearrangement joins TRBV19 to TRBJ2-3, with D perhaps matching TRBD2 (6 bases). Germline assignment: CDR1 LNHDA and CDR2 SQIVND (reference sequence). V lost 4 bases and J 0 bases, leaving 11 bases between the germline ends. The CDR3 length is 15 residues. The CDR3 region is CASSTPGTSTDTQYF. As DNA, the CDR3 is TGTGCCAGTAGTACGCCCGGGACTAGCACAGATACGCAGTATTTT.

This clone turned up a few times. V gene TRBV18 combines with J gene TRBJ2-5; 8 bases map to TRBD1. Trimming removed 3 bases from V and 3 bases from J; junction bases left unmatched: 0. The germline CDR1 and CDR2 sequences are KGHSH and LQKENI. The length of the CDR3 is 13 residues. CDR3 protein: CASSPDREETQYF. In nucleotides, the CDR3 is TGTGCCAGCTCACCGGACAGGGAAGAGACCCAGTACTTC.

This chain joins TRBV6-5 and TRBJ1-4; 7 nucleotides align to TRBD1. V lost 5 bases, J lost 10 bases, and 7 bases stayed unmatched. The CDR3 consists of 13 residues. The V gene's germline CDR1 is MNHEY and CDR2 SVGAGI. CDR3 sequence reads: CASSPRQGLKLFF. In DNA form, the CDR3 reads TGTGCCAGCAGTCCACGACAGGGACTAAAACTGTTTTTT.

This rearrangement joins TRBV7-9 to TRBJ1-4; D is perhaps TRBD1 (6 bases). CDR1 and CDR2 from the germline V gene are SEHNR and FQNEAQ (reference sequence). CDR3 size: 16 residues. V lost 0 bases and J lost 8, with 16 bases in between. The CDR3 here is CASSLAWGQGNEKLFF. The CDR3 DNA is TGTGCCAGCAGCTTAGCTTGGGGGCAGGGTAACGAAAAACTGTTTTTT.

The rearrangement joins TRBV7-2 to TRBJ2-1; 9 positions match TRBD2. Per the germline V gene, CDR1 is SGHTA and CDR2 is FQGNSA. This CDR3 region has 16 residues. V shed 1 base, J shed 6 bases, and the junction held 7 bases outside the gene matches. The CDR3 region is CASSLEGLAGPNEQFF. The CDR3 coding sequence is TGTGCCAGCAGCTTAGAAGGCCTAGCGGGGCCCAATGAGCAGTTCTTC.

This clone came up a few times. The chain has TRBV6-5 and TRBJ2-7; D might be TRBD2 (5 bases). The length of the CDR3 is 13 residues. The V end was cut by 5 bases, the J end by 4 bases, with 12 bases between. Germline V CDR1 and CDR2: MNHEY, SVGAGI. CDR3 protein: CASSESGRYEQYF. The CDR3 nucleotides read TGTGCCAGCAGTGAAAGCGGCAGGTACGAGCAGTACTTC.